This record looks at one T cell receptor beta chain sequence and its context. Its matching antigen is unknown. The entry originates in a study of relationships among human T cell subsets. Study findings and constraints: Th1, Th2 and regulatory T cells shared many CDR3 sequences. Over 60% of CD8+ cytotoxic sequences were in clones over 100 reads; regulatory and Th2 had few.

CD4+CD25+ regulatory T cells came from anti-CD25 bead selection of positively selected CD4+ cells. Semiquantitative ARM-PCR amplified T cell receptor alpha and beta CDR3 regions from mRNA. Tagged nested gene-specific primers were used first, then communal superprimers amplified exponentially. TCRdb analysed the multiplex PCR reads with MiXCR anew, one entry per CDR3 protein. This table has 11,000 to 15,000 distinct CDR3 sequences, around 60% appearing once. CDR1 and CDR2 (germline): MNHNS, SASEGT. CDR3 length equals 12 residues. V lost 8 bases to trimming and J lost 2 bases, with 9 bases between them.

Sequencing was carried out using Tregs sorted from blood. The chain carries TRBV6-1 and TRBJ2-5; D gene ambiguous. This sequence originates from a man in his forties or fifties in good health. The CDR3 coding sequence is TGTGCCAGCTCGAAGCTTCAAGAGACCCAGTACTTC. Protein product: CASSKLQETQYF.